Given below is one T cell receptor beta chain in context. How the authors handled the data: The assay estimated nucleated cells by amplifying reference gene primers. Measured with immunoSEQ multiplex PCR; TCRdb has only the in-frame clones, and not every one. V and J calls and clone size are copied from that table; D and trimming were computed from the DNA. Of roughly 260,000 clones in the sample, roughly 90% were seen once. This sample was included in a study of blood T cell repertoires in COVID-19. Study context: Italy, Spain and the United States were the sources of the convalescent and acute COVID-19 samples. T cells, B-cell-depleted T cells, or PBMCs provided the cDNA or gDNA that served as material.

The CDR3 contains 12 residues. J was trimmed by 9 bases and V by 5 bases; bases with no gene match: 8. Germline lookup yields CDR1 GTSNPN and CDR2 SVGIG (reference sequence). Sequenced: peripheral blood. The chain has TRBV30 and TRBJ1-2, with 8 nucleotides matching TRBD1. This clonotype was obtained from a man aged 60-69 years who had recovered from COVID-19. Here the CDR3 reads CAWGSGQGRYTF. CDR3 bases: TGTGCCTGGGGCTCCGGACAGGGTCGCTACACCTTC. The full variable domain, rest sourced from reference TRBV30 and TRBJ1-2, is SQTIHQWPATLVQPVGSPLSLECTVEGTSNPNLYWYRQAAGRGLQLLFYSVGIGQISSEVPQNLSASRPQDRQFILSSKKLLLSDSGFYLCAWGSGQGRYTFGSGTRLTVV.